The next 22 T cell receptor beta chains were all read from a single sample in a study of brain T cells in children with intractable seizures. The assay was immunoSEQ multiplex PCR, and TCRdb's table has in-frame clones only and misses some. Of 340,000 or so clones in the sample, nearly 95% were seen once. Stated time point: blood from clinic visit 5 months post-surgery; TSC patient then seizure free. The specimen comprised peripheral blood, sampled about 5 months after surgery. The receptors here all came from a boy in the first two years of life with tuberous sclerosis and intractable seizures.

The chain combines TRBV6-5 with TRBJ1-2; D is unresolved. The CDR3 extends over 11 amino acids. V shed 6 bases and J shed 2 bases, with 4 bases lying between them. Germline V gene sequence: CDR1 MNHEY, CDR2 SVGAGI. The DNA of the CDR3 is TGTGCCAGCAGGGGGAACTATGGCTACACCTTC. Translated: CASRGNYGYTF.

The chain's CDR3 is CATSRSSPSGANVLTF. CDR3 nucleotide sequence: TGTGCCACCAGCAGATCGTCTCCCTCTGGGGCCAACGTCCTGACTTTC. This chain uses TRBV15 with TRBJ2-6; D unclear. V was trimmed by 2 bases and J by 0 bases, leaving 8 bases between them. The germline gives CDR1 LNHNV, CDR2 YYDKDF (reference sequence). This CDR3 is 16 amino acids long.

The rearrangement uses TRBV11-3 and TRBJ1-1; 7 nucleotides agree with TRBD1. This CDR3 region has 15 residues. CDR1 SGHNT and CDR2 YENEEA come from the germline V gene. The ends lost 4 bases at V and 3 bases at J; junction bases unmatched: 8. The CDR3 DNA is TGTGCCAGCAGCTCCACAGGGGAGGGTGACACTGAAGCTTTCTTT. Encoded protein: CASSSTGEGDTEAFF.

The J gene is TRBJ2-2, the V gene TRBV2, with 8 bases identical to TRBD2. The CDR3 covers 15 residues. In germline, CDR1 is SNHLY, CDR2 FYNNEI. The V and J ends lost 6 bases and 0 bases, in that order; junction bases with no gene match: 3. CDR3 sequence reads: CASRGGRTNTGELFF. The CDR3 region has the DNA TGTGCCAGCAGGGGCGGGAGGACGAACACCGGGGAGCTGTTTTTT.

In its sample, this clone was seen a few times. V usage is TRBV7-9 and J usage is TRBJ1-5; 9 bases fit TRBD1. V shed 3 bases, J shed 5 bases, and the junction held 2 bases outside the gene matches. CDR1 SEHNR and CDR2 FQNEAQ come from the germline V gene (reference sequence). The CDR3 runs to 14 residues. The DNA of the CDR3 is TGTGCCAGCAGCTTGGGGACAGGGCATCAGCCCCAGCATTTT. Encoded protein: CASSLGTGHQPQHF.

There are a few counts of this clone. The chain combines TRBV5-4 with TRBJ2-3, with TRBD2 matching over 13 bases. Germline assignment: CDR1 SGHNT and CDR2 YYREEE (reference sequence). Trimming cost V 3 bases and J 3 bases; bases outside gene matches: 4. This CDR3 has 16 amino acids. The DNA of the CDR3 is TGTGCCAGCAGCTCAGGACTAGCGGGAGCGACAGATACGCAGTATTTT. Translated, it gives CASSSGLAGATDTQYF.

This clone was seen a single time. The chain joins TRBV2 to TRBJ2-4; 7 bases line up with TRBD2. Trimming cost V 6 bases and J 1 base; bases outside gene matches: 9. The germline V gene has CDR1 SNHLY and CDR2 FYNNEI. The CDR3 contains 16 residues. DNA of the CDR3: TGTGCCAGCAGGGGAGGGGAATCAAAGGCCAAAAACATTCAGTACTTC. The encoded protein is CASRGGESKAKNIQYF.

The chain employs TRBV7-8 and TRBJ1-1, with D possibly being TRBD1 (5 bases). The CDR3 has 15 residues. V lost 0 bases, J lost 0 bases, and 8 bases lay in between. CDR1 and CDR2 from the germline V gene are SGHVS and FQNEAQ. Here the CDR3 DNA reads TGTGCCAGCAGCTTAGCACTGGGACTGAACACTGAAGCTTTCTTT. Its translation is CASSLALGLNTEAFF.

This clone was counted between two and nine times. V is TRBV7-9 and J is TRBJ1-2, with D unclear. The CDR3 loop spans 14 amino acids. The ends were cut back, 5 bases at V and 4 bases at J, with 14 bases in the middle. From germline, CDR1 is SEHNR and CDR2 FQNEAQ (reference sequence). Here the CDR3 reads CASSHAAAVYGYTF. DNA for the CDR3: TGTGCCAGCAGCCACGCTGCCGCGGTCTATGGCTACACCTTC.

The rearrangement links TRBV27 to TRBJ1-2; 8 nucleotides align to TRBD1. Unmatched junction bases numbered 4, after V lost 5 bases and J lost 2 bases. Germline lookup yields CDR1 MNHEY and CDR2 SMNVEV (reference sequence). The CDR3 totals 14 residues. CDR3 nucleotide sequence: TGTGCCAGCAGTCGGACAGGGTTCAACTATGGCTACACCTTC. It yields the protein CASSRTGFNYGYTF.

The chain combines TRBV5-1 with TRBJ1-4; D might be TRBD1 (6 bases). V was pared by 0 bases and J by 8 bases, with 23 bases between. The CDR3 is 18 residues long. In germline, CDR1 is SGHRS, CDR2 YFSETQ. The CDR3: CASSLATARPGAGEKLFF. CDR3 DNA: TGCGCCAGCAGCTTGGCCACTGCACGTCCAGGGGCGGGAGAAAAACTGTTTTTT.

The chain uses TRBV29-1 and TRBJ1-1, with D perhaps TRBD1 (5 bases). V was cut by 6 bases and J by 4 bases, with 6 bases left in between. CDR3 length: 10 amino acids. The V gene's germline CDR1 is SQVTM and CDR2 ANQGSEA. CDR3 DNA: TGCAGCGTGGGGGTCACTGAAGCTTTCTTT. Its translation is CSVGVTEAFF.

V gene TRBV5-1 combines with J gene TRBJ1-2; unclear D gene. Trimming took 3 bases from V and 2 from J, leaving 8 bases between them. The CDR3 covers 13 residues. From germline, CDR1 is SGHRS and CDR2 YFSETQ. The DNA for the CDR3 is TGCGCCAGCAGCTGGGAAGCGAACTATGGCTACACCTTC. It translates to CASSWEANYGYTF.

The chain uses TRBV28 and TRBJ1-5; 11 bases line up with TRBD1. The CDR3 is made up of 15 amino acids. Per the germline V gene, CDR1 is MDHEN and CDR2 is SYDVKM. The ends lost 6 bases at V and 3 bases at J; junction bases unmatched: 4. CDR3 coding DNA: TGTGCCAGCAGGCCGGGACAGGGGGACAATCAGCCCCAGCATTTT. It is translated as CASRPGQGDNQPQHF.

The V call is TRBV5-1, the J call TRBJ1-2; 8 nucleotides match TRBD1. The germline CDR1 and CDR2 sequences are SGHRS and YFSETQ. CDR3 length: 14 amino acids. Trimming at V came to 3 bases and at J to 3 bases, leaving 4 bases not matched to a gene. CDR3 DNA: TGCGCCAGCAGCTGGAAGGGACAGGACTATGGCTACACCTTC. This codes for CASSWKGQDYGYTF.

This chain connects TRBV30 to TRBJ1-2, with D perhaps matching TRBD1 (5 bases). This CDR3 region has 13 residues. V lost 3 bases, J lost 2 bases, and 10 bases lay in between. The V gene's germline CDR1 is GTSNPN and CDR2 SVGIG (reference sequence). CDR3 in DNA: TGTGCCTGGAGCACTACAGGAAACTATGGCTACACCTTC. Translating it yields CAWSTTGNYGYTF.

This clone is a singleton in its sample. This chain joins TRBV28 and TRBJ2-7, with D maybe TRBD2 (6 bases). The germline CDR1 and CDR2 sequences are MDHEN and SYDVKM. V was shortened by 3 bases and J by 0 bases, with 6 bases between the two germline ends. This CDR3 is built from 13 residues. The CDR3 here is CASSFGGSYEQYF. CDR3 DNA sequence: TGTGCCAGCAGTTTCGGGGGCTCCTACGAGCAGTACTTC.

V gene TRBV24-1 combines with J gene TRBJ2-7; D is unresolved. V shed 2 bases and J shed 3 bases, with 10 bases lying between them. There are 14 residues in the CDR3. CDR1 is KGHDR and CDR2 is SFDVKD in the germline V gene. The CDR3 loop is CATSDSKLGYEQYF. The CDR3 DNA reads TGTGCCACCAGTGATTCAAAACTTGGCTACGAGCAGTACTTC.

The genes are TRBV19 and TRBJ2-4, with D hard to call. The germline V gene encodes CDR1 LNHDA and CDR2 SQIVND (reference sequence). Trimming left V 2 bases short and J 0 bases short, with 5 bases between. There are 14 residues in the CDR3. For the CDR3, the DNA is TGTGCCAGTAGTATAATGATAGCCAAAAACATTCAGTACTTC. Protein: CASSIMIAKNIQYF.

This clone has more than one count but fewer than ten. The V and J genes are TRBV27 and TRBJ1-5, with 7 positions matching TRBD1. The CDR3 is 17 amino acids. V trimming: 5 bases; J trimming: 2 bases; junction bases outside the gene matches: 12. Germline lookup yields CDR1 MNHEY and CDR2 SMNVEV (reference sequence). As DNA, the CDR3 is TGTGCCAGCAGTCATCGGCAGGGGGAGGGCGGCAATCAGCCCCAGCATTTT. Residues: CASSHRQGEGGNQPQHF.

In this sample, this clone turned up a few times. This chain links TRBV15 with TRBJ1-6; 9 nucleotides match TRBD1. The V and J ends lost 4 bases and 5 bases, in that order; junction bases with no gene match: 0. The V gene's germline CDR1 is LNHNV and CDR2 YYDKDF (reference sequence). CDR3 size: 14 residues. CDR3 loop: CATSNRGHNSPLHF. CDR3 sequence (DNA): TGTGCCACCAGCAACAGGGGGCATAATTCACCCCTCCACTTT. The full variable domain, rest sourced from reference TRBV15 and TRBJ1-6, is DAMVIQNPRYQVTQFGKPVTLSCSQTLNHNVMYWYQQKSSQAPKLLFHYYDKDFNNEADTPDNFQSRRPNTSFCFLDIRSPGLGDTAMYLCATSNRGHNSPLHFGNGTRLTVT.

In DNA form, the CDR3 reads TGTGCCAGCAGCTCCAATGTCGACAGGGACGGCACTGAAGCTTTCTTT. Translated, it gives CASSSNVDRDGTEAFF. This chain uses TRBV11-1 with TRBJ1-1; 7 positions match TRBD1. V lost 4 bases, J lost 4 bases, and 12 bases stayed unmatched. The CDR3 covers 16 residues. Germline CDR1 SGHAT, CDR2 FQDESV (reference sequence).